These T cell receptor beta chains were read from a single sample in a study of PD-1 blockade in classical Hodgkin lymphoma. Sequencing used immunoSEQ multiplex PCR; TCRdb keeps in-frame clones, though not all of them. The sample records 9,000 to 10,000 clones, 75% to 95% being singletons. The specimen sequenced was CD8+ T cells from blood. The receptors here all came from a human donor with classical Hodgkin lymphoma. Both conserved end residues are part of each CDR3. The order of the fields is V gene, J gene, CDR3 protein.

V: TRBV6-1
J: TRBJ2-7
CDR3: CASSDRQGTSYEQYF

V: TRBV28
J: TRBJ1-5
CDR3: CASSLLQGPNQPQHF

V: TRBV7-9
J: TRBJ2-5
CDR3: CASSSVLEEETQYF

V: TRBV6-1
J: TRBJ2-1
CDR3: CASNLLAGGYNEQFF

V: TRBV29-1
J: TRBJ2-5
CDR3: CSVERVLAGGFQETQYF

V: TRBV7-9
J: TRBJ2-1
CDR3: CASTPGSEQFF

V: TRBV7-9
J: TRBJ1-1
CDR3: CASSLISEAFF

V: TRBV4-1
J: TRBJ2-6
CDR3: CASSPVPSGANVLTF

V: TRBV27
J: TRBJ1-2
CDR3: CASSSGVGYGYTF

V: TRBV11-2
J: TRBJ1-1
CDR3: CASSFWGTGNTEAFF

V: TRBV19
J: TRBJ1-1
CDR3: CASSFRPIWDTEAFF

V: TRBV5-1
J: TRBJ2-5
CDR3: CASSLARTGPQETQYF

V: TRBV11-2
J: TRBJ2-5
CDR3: CASSRTSQETQYF

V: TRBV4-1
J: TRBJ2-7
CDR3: CASSPLWGLADYEQYF

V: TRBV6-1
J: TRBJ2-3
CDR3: CASSERGPGATDTQYF

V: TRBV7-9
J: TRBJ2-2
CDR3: CASSFPSESGELFF

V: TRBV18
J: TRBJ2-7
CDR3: CASSPRDSYEQYF

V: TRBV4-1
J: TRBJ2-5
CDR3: CASSPTTGAVEETQYF

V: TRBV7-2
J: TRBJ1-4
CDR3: CASSSYRDRGPGEKLFF

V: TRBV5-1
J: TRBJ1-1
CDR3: CASSLNSRGLMNTEAFF

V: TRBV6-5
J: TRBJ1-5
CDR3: CASSYSSISNQPQHF

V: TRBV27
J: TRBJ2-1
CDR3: CASSTSGGTSVRNEQFF

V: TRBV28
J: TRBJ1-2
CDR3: CASSLSRGGGYTF

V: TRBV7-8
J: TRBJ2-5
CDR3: CASTLYRAPGTQYF

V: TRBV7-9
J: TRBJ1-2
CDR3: CASSLAGTGDKLNGYTF

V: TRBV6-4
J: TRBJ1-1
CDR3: CASSSDREPTEAFF

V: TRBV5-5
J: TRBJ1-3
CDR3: CASSLAAGNTIYF

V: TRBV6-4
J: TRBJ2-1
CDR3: CASSTSVSSYNEQFF

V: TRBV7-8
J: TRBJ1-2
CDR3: CASSLGGEGYTF

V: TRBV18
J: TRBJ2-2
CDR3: CASQSADRPGELFF

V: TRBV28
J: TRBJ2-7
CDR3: CASSFPSIDPREEQYF

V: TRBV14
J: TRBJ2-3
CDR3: CASSPHGGRPDTQYF

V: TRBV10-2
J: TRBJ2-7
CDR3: CASRDTVYEQYF

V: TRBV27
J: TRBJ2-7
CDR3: CASSLSAKGNEQYF

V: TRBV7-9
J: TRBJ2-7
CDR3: CASSRGPYEQYF

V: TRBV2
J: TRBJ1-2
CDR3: CASSATGVLNYGYTF

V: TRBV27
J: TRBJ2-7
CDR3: CASSPRTGDYEQYF

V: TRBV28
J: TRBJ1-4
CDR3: CATYPGANEKLFF

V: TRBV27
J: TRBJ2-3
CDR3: CASSLGGAVSDTQYF

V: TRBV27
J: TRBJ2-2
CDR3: CASSTAPFTGELFF

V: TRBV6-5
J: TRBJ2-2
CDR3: CASSYWLGHAGELFF

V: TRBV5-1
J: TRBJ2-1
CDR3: CASSGRGPNEQFF

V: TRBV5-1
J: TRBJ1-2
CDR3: CASSLGRGSNYGYTF

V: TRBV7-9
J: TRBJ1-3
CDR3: CASSLGGSRGNTIYF

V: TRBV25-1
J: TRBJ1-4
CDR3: CASSESTGANEKLFF

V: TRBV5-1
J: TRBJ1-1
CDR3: CASSPGTHEAFF

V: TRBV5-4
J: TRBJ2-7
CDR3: CASSLTTGYEQYF

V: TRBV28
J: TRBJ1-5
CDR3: CASRRQGWVSQPQHF

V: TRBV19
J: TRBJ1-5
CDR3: CASSAAGTVRDQPQHF